This T cell receptor (beta chain) derives from a study of regulatory T cells in long-lasting Graves disease. Researchers made TCR beta libraries by using iRepertoire HTBI primers and running Arm-PCR on CDR3 regions. TCRdb re-derived calls from the multiplex PCR reads in MiXCR, one entry per CDR3 protein. The table includes 400,000 to 500,000 distinct CDR3 sequences, 14% to 15% detected once. This clonotype has a count of ten or more. Trimming stripped 0 bases from V and 5 bases from J, with 8 bases between. Germline V gene data show CDR1 as LGHDT and CDR2 as YNNKEL (reference sequence). The CDR3 runs 14 residues. Time point reported: newly diagnosed GD, antithyroid drugs for less than 3 months. Isolated PBMC RNA provided the starting material for the TCR library. These same data were also listed under a study on T cells in Graves' hyperthyroidism and ophthalmopathy. That work states: During a first-round RT-PCR of the TCR CDR3, the HTBI primer set was used.

The receptor's source is a young woman with Graves disease. The sequencing here drew on peripheral blood mononuclear cells (PBMCs), taken at new diagnosis, from a patient treated with antithyroid drugs. The V gene is TRBV3-1, the J gene TRBJ1-5; D remains unclear. CDR3 amino acids: CASSQDHEHQPQHF. The DNA for the CDR3 is TGTGCCAGCAGCCAAGATCACGAGCATCAGCCCCAGCATTTT.